Below, 28 T cell receptor beta chains from the same sample are listed, as sequenced in a study of blood T cells in healthy people across ages. Combining a sample-barcoded 5' primer with a J-beta primer mix, a second PCR ran for roughly 6 to 12 cycles. TCRdb used MiXCR to reprocess the 5' RACE reads, holding one entry per CDR3 protein. The table has over a million distinct CDR3 sequences, 45% seen once; the top ten hold approximately 17%. Sequenced sample: blood. These receptor sequences come from a woman in her sixties or seventies in good health.

The chain links TRBV30 to TRBJ2-3; 7 nucleotides agree with TRBD1. This CDR3 is 14 amino acids long. V lost 2 bases and J lost 5; bases outside the gene matches: 7. Germline CDR1 is GTSNPN and CDR2 is SVGIG (reference sequence). CDR3: CAWSIKGGGDTQYF. CDR3 in DNA: TGTGCCTGGAGTATTAAAGGGGGCGGAGATACGCAGTATTTT.

About this clonotype: Possible read error: a much larger clone is one base away. The chain combines TRBV11-2 with TRBJ2-5; D is uncertain. The CDR3 loop spans 12 amino acids. Germline CDR1 SGHAT, CDR2 FQNNGV. CDR3 protein: CACSLVSETQYF. DNA of the CDR3: TGTGCCTGCAGCTTAGTTTCGGAGACCCAGTACTTC.

This clonotype was seen more than once but under ten times. The chain uses TRBV24-1 and TRBJ2-3; maybe TRBD1 (5 bases). This CDR3 contains 13 residues. Trimming removed 9 bases from V and 1 base from J, with 10 bases in between. Per germline, CDR1 KGHDR and CDR2 SFDVKD. CDR3 sequence (DNA): TGTGCCACCCAGGGTTTGGGCACAGATACGCAGTATTTT. Translating gives CATQGLGTDTQYF.

The V call is TRBV10-1, the J call TRBJ2-3; 11 nucleotides line up with TRBD1. Germline V gives CDR1 WNHNN, CDR2 SYGVQD (reference sequence). This CDR3 region has 15 residues. V shed 6 bases, J shed 5 bases, and the junction held 7 bases outside the gene matches. Here the CDR3 reads CASRAGTGGLDTQYF. The CDR3 DNA reads TGCGCCAGCAGAGCCGGGACAGGGGGGTTAGATACGCAGTATTTT.

The rearrangement joins TRBV20-1 to TRBJ1-6; 10 positions agree with TRBD1. This CDR3 comprises 14 residues. The junction had 5 bases not matched to a gene; V was cut back by 3 bases and J by 9 bases. CDR1 and CDR2 (germline): DFQATT, SNEGSKA (reference sequence). In DNA form, the CDR3 reads TGCAGTGCTAGCTCCGGGACAGGGGTTTCACCCCTCCACTTT. It translates to CSASSGTGVSPLHF.

The chain carries TRBV7-2 and TRBJ2-5; TRBD2 agrees at 13 bases. This CDR3 has 16 residues. With V trimmed by 6 bases and J by 5 bases, 9 bases remained unmatched. Per germline, CDR1 SGHTA and CDR2 FQGNSA. CDR3 in amino acids: CASRTTSGRARETQYF. CDR3 nucleotides: TGTGCCAGCAGAACTACTAGCGGGAGGGCCAGGGAGACCCAGTACTTC.

This clonotype came up a few times. The chain employs TRBV27 and TRBJ2-7, with D perhaps matching TRBD2 (6 bases). This CDR3 comprises 14 residues. Germline assignment: CDR1 MNHEY and CDR2 SMNVEV (reference sequence). Trimming removed 5 bases from V and 0 bases from J, with 11 bases in between. The CDR3 here is CASSVRTNSYEQYF. The DNA of the CDR3 is TGTGCCAGCAGTGTAAGGACTAACTCCTACGAGCAGTACTTC.

This clonotype was observed a handful of times. The genes are TRBV25-1 and TRBJ2-1, with D perhaps TRBD1 (5 bases). Trimming took 5 bases from V and 15 from J, leaving 17 bases between them. Germline V gene sequence: CDR1 MGHDK, CDR2 SYGVNS. This CDR3 spans 12 amino acids. In DNA form, the CDR3 reads TGTGCCAGCAGTTCACTTCAGGGAACTCGGTTCTTC. It translates to CASSSLQGTRFF.

The gene calls are TRBV2 and TRBJ1-1; D not resolved. In germline, CDR1 is SNHLY, CDR2 FYNNEI. V was cut by 6 bases and J by 3 bases, with 8 bases left in between. This CDR3 is built from 12 residues. The CDR3 here is CASSGAYTEAFF. In DNA, the CDR3 is TGTGCCAGCAGCGGTGCATACACTGAAGCTTTCTTT. The full variable domain, completed using reference TRBV2 and TRBJ1-1, is EPEVTQTPSHQVTQMGQEVILRCVPISNHLYFYWYRQILGQKVEFLVSFYNNEISEKSEIFDDQFSVERPDGSNFTLKIRSTKLEDSAMYFCASSGAYTEAFFGQGTRLTVV.

The CDR3 region has the DNA TGTGCCAGTTCCGGGACAGGGGCCCCCACCGGGGAGCTGTTTTTT. This encodes CASSGTGAPTGELFF. The chain joins TRBV2 to TRBJ2-2, with 10 bases aligning to TRBD1. The CDR3 is 15 residues long. Germline V gene sequence: CDR1 SNHLY, CDR2 FYNNEI. The V segment lost 9 bases and the J segment 4 bases; nucleotides outside the gene matches: 8.

V is TRBV7-8 and J is TRBJ2-1; D might be TRBD2 (6 bases). V lost 5 bases and J lost 3, with 11 bases in between. Germline V gives CDR1 SGHVS, CDR2 FQNEAQ. This CDR3 has 14 amino acids. The CDR3 is CASSTRGYYNEQFF. The DNA of the CDR3 is TGTGCCAGCAGCACCCGGGGGTACTACAATGAGCAGTTCTTC.

This clonotype was counted many times. The chain recombines TRBV12-3 or TRBV12-4 with TRBJ1-2, with 7 nucleotides matching TRBD1. This CDR3 comprises 13 residues. The junction had 9 bases not matched to a gene; V was cut back by 6 bases and J by 8 bases. The CDR3 sequence: CASSAGQYHGYTF. The DNA of the CDR3 is TGTGCCAGCAGCGCGGGACAGTATCACGGCTACACCTTC.

The rearrangement joins TRBV3-1 to TRBJ2-3; 7 positions match TRBD1. J was trimmed by 4 bases and V by 3 bases; bases with no gene match: 7. CDR1 and CDR2 from the germline V gene are LGHDT and YNNKEL (reference sequence). CDR3 length equals 15 residues. Here the CDR3 reads CASSQDLTGADTQYF. The CDR3 nucleotides read TGTGCCAGCAGCCAGGATCTCACAGGGGCAGATACGCAGTATTTT.

The chain couples TRBV11-2 to TRBJ2-7, with TRBD2 matching 9 bases. With 4 bases clipped from V and 2 bases from J, the junction kept 21 bases outside the gene matches. Per the germline V gene, CDR1 is SGHAT and CDR2 is FQNNGV. The length of the CDR3 is 20 residues. DNA for the CDR3: TGTGCCAGCAGCTCGCTTAGCGGGAGCTGGATATTGACACCAGCCTACGAGCAGTACTTC. Its translation is CASSSLSGSWILTPAYEQYF.

V usage is TRBV11-2 and J usage is TRBJ2-1; 13 bases line up with TRBD2. V was pared by 4 bases and J by 2 bases, with 8 bases of the junction left unmatched. This CDR3 is 18 amino acids long. Germline CDR1 SGHAT, CDR2 FQNNGV. CDR3 nucleotides: TGTGCCAGCAGCTCCACCTGGACTAGCGGGAGACCCTACAATGAGCAGTTCTTC. Protein: CASSSTWTSGRPYNEQFF.

The chain has TRBV7-2 and TRBJ2-3; D gene unclear. With 2 bases removed from V and 11 bases from J, the gap between germline ends came to 11 bases. Per the germline V gene, CDR1 is SGHTA and CDR2 is FQGNSA. CDR3 length: 12 residues. The CDR3 DNA reads as TGTGCCAGCAGCTTACCCGATCCGTGGCAGTATTTT. Its protein product is CASSLPDPWQYF. The full variable domain, rest sourced from reference TRBV7-2 and TRBJ2-3, is GAGVSQSPSNKVTEKGKDVELRCDPISGHTALYWYRQSLGQGLEFLIYFQGNSAPDKSGLPSDRFSAERTGGSVSTLTIQRTQQEDSAVYLCASSLPDPWQYFGPGTRLTVL.

This chain connects TRBV2 to TRBJ2-7, with 11 bases that match TRBD1. Germline assignment: CDR1 SNHLY and CDR2 FYNNEI. The CDR3 runs to 16 residues. V was clipped by 5 bases and J by 6 bases; unmatched bases: 12. CDR3 sequence: CASSFWTGGALFEQYF. The CDR3 nucleotides read TGTGCCAGCAGTTTCTGGACAGGGGGCGCATTGTTCGAGCAGTACTTC.

This sequence joins TRBV6-1 and TRBJ2-6; D not certain. The germline gives CDR1 MNHNS, CDR2 SASEGT. Between the trimmed V and J ends, which lost 7 bases and 0 bases, there was a span of 13 bases. This CDR3 comprises 16 residues. The CDR3 region is CASTPIESSGANVLTF. The CDR3 nucleotides are TGTGCCAGCACTCCGATTGAATCCTCTGGGGCCAACGTCCTGACTTTC.

The J gene is TRBJ2-1, the V gene TRBV10-3, with 7 bases that match TRBD2. CDR3 size: 16 residues. CDR1 and CDR2 from the germline V gene are ENHRY and SYGVKD. The V gene end was trimmed by 3 bases and the J gene end by 4 bases; junction bases not matched to a gene: 9. CDR3 DNA: TGTGCCATCAGTGAACGGGTGACGGGAGGATACAATGAGCAGTTCTTC. Residues: CAISERVTGGYNEQFF.

The gene calls are TRBV20-1 and TRBJ2-7, with TRBD2 matching 9 bases. J gave up 4 bases and V 4 bases, and 8 bases lay outside the gene matches. CDR3 length equals 14 residues. Germline-derived CDR1 and CDR2 are DFQATT and SNEGSKA (reference sequence). The CDR3 region has the DNA TGCAGTGCTACCTTTAGCGGGAGAAGTTACGAGCAGTACTTC. This translates into CSATFSGRSYEQYF.

V and J are TRBV12-3 or TRBV12-4 and TRBJ2-7, with D possibly being TRBD1 (6 bases). Between the trimmed V and J ends, which lost 5 bases and 2 bases, there was a span of 13 bases. The CDR3 has 14 amino acids. CDR3 amino acids: CASSQQGFPYEQYF. The CDR3 DNA is TGTGCCAGCAGTCAACAGGGATTTCCCTACGAGCAGTACTTC.

This clonotype was seen a single time. The rearrangement links TRBV21-1 to TRBJ2-3. TRBV21-1 constitutes a pseudogene. The CDR3 length is 15 residues. This chain's CDR3 is CASSSPEGGTDTQYF. CDR3 nucleotide sequence: TGTGCCAGCAGCAGTCCGGAAGGAGGCACAGATACGCAGTATTTT.

This clonotype was detected a few times. The chain combines TRBV7-8 with TRBJ1-2; tentative D call: TRBD1 (5 bases). V was clipped by 5 bases and J by 8 bases, with 21 bases between them. Germline CDR1 reads SGHVS; CDR2 reads FQNEAQ. The CDR3 has 15 residues. The CDR3 DNA follows: TGTGCCAGCAGCCCCCGCTTTGGGCAGGGTTCCGGCTACACCTTC. Its translation is CASSPRFGQGSGYTF.

This clonotype has just one count. The CDR3 protein is CASSHPRNNEQFF. The CDR3 DNA follows: TGTGCCAGCAGCCACCCCAGGAACAATGAGCAGTTCTTC. This sequence joins TRBV7-2 and TRBJ2-1, with D unclear. The CDR3 has 13 residues. V was pared by 5 bases and J by 5 bases, with 10 bases between. Germline V gene lookup returns CDR1 SGHTA and CDR2 FQGNSA.

The table lists this clonotype with many counts. This rearrangement joins TRBV12-3 or TRBV12-4 to TRBJ2-5; D is unclear. This CDR3 contains 13 residues. Trimming cost V 1 base and J 1 base, with 4 bases left between them. CDR3 DNA sequence: TGTGCCAGCAGTTTAGGAAGCCAAGAGACCCAGTACTTC. Its protein product is CASSLGSQETQYF.

This clonotype came up a few times. The J gene is TRBJ2-1, the V gene TRBV10-3; 7 bases are a match to TRBD1. V was clipped by 6 bases and J by 2 bases; unmatched bases: 4. Germline CDR1 is ENHRY and CDR2 is SYGVKD. The CDR3 is made up of 14 amino acids. The CDR3 DNA reads as TGTGCCATCAGGTTGACAGGGACCTACAATGAGCAGTTCTTC. It encodes CAIRLTGTYNEQFF.

This clonotype turned up a few times. The V call is TRBV10-3, the J call TRBJ2-1, with 14 positions matching TRBD2. The CDR3 consists of 16 residues. Germline CDR1 ENHRY, CDR2 SYGVKD. The V segment lost 6 bases and the J segment 6 bases; nucleotides outside the gene matches: 7. Here the CDR3 DNA reads TGTGCCATCAGGCGAGGGACTAGCGGGGGTCGCAATGAGCAGTTCTTC. Translation: CAIRRGTSGGRNEQFF.

This clonotype was detected many times. The rearrangement links TRBV6-5 to TRBJ2-1; no firm D call. This CDR3 contains 15 residues. V dropped 4 bases and J dropped 5 bases, with 15 bases sitting between them. CDR1 is MNHEY and CDR2 is SVGAGI in the germline V gene. The CDR3 is CASSSNPSTDNEQFF. The CDR3 DNA is TGTGCCAGCAGTTCCAACCCCAGCACTGACAATGAGCAGTTCTTC.